This TCR beta chain was sequenced during a study of T cells in localized non-small cell lung cancer. Whole-study results and caveats: When the top 100 tumor clones were examined, a median approximately 59 of them also appeared in the adjacent lung, which was paired and uninvolved.

Points on this clone: Its antigen is currently unknown.

The CDR3 extends over 18 amino acids. The V gene's germline CDR1 is KGHSH and CDR2 LQKENI. V dropped 0 bases and J dropped 2 bases, with 18 bases sitting between them. The method was immunoSEQ multiplex PCR; TCRdb's version includes in-frame clones alone and lacks a portion of them. The data contain approximately 22,000 clones, around nine tenths of them seen just once; the ten biggest clones take up 5.5% to 8%. This receptor was identified in a male donor at least 60 years old with stage I squamous cell lung carcinoma. The V call is TRBV18, the J call TRBJ2-3; weak D call: TRBD1 (5 bases). This specimen was peripheral blood, taken before any cancer treatment. The DNA of the CDR3 is TGTGCCAGCTCACCACCTGGGGCAGGCAGTGGGATCACAGATACGCAGTATTTT. Protein: CASSPPGAGSGITDTQYF.